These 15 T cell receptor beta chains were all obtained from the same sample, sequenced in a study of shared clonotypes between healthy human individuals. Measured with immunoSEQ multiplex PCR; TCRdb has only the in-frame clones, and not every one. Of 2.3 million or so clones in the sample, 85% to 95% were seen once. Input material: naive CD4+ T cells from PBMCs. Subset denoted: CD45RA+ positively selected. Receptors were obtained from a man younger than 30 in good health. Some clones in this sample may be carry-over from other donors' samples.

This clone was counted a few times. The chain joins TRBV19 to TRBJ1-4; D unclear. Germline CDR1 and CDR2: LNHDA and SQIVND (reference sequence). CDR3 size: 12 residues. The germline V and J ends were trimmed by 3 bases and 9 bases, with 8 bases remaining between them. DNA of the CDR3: TGTGCCAGTAGTATCGAACGGCAAAAACTGTTTTTT. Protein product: CASSIERQKLFF.

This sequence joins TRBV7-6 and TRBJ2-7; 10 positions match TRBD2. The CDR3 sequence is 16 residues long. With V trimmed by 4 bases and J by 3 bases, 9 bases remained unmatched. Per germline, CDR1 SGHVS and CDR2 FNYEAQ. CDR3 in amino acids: CASSSGLARGDYEQYF. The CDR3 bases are TGTGCCAGCAGCTCGGGACTAGCGAGGGGGGACTACGAGCAGTACTTC. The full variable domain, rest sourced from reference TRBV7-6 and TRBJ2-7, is GAGVSQSPRYKVTKRGQDVALRCDPISGHVSLYWYRQALGQGPEFLTYFNYEAQQDKSGLPNDRFSAERPEGSISTLTIQRTEQRDSAMYRCASSSGLARGDYEQYFGPGTRLTVT.

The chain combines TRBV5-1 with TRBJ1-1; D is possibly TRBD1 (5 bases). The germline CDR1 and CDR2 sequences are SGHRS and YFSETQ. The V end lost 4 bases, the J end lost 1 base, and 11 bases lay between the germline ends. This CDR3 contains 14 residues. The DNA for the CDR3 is TGCGCCAGCAGCCTGATAGGGGCGAACACTGAAGCTTTCTTT. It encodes CASSLIGANTEAFF.

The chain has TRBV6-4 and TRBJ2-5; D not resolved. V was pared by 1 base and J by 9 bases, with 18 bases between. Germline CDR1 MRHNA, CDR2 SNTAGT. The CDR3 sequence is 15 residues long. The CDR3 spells CASSDFYYNSWAQYF. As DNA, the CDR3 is TGTGCCAGCAGTGACTTCTACTACAACTCATGGGCCCAGTACTTC.

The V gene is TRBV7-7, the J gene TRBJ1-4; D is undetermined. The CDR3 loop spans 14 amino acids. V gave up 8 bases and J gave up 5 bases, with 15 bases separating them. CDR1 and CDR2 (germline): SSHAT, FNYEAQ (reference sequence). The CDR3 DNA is TGTGCCAGCTTCAGTTCCTGGGCCAATGAAAAACTGTTTTTT. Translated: CASFSSWANEKLFF.

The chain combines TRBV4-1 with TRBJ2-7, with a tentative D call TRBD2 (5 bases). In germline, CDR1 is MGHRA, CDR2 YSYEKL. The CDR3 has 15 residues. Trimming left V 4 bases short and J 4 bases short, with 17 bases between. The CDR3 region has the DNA TGCGCCAGCAGCCCTCGGAGCCCGGAGGAGTACGAGCAGTACTTC. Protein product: CASSPRSPEEYEQYF.

This CDR3 reads CASSSNSRNTEAFF. DNA for the CDR3: TGCGCCAGCAGCTCAAATTCTAGGAACACTGAAGCTTTCTTT. This chain links TRBV5-1 with TRBJ1-1; D is unresolved. The CDR3 consists of 14 residues. V lost 3 bases and J 1 base, leaving 10 bases between the germline ends. Germline assignment: CDR1 SGHRS and CDR2 YFSETQ.

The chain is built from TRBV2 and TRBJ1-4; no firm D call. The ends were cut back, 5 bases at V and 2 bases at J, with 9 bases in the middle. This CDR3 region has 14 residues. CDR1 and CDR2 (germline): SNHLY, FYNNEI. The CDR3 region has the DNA TGTGCCAGCAGTCGACGGGTGACTAATGAAAAACTGTTTTTT. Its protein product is CASSRRVTNEKLFF.

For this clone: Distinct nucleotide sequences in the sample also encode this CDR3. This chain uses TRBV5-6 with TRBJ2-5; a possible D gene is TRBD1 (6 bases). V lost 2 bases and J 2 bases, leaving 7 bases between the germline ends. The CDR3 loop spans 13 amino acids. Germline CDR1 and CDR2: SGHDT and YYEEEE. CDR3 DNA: TGTGCCAGCAGCTTCGACAGGCAAGAGACCCAGTACTTC. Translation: CASSFDRQETQYF.

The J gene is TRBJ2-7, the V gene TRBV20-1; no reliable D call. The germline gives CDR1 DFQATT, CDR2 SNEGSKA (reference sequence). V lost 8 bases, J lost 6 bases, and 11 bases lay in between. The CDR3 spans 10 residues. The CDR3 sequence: CSRRGIEQYF. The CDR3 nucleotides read TGCAGTCGACGCGGTATCGAGCAGTACTTC.

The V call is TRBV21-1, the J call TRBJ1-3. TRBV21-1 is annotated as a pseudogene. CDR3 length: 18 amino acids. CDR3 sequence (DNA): TGTGCCAGCAGCGGAACCGTGGGAAGACTGTCCTCTGGAAACACCATATATTTT. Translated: CASSGTVGRLSSGNTIYF.

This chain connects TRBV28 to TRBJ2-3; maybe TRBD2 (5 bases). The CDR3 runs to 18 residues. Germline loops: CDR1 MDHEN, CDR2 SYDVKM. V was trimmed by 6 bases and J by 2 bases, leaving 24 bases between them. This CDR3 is CASSSSDFWRASTDTQYF. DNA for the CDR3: TGTGCCAGCAGCTCCTCGGACTTTTGGCGGGCCTCCACAGATACGCAGTATTTT.

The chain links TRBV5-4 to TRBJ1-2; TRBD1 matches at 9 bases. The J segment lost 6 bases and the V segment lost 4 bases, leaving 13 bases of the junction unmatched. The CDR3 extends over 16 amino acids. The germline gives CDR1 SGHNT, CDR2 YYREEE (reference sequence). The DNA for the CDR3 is TGTGCCAGCAGCCTAGGGACAGGGTTGAGGAAGGATGGCTACACCTTC. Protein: CASSLGTGLRKDGYTF.

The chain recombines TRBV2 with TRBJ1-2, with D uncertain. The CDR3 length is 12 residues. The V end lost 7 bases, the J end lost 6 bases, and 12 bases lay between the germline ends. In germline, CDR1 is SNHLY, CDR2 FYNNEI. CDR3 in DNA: TGTGCCAGCAACAAAAGGAATAATGGCTACACCTTC. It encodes CASNKRNNGYTF.

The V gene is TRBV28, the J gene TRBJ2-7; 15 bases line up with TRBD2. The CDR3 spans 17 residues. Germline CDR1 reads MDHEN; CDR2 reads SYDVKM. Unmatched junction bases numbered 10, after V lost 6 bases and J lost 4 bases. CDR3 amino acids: CASSPGLAGGLRYEQYF. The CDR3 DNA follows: TGTGCCAGCAGCCCCGGACTAGCGGGAGGGCTTCGGTACGAGCAGTACTTC. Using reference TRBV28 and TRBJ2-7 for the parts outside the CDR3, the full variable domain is DVKVTQSSRYLVKRTGEKVFLECVQDMDHENMFWYRQDPGLGLRLIYFSYDVKMKEKGDIPEGYSVSREKKERFSLILESASTNQTSMYLCASSPGLAGGLRYEQYFGPGTRLTVT.